Sequencing of this T cell receptor beta chain was carried out in a study of cytomegalovirus exposure and HLA in healthy donors. Use of 60 Vbeta and 13 Jbeta primers characterized the PCR. The data were produced by immunoSEQ multiplex PCR, yet TCRdb's version contains in-frame clones alone and is incomplete. The table lists tens of thousands of clones, roughly 77% of them singletons, with approximately 14% in the top ten. In its sample, this clone was seen once. As yet, its antigen is unknown. Study results and caveats: Among TCR beta chains, those listed as cytomegalovirus-associated numbered about 160.

This receptor was identified in a woman aged 40-49 years in good health and CMV-seropositive. The specimen was PBMCs.

This chain's CDR3 is CSVALTGLGNQPQHF. Written as DNA, the CDR3 is TGCAGCGTTGCCCTCACAGGGTTAGGAAATCAGCCCCAGCATTTT. The rearrangement links TRBV29-1 to TRBJ1-5, with D possibly matching TRBD1 (6 bases). Trimming stripped 4 bases from V and 4 bases from J, with 17 bases between. Germline CDR1 is SQVTM and CDR2 is ANQGSEA. The CDR3 has 15 amino acids.